Listed below are T cell receptor beta chains from one sample, sequenced in a study of beta chain features in type 1 diabetes. Here immunoSEQ multiplex PCR was the method, and the copy in TCRdb shows in-frame clones only, minus some. The table lists some 160,000 clones, less than 9.5% of them singletons, with 2% to 2.5% in the top ten. The sequenced material came from central memory CD4+ T cells from blood. Every receptor here comes from a woman under 30 in good health. The CDR3 runs from the conserved cysteine through the conserved F or W. Each record gives: V gene, J gene, clone size, D gene, CDR3 DNA, CDR3 protein. The D gene is left open where the match is weak. Clone size is not always given. Where it is, it says once, few, many or a class for expanded clones.

V gene: TRBV18; J gene: TRBJ1-1; clone size: few; D gene: -; CDR3 DNA: TGTGCCAGCTCACCAGAGGCGAGTATTGAAGCTTTCTTT; CDR3 protein: CASSPEASIEAFF
V gene: TRBV27; J gene: TRBJ2-7; clone size: -; D gene: -; CDR3 DNA: TGTGCCAGCAGGTCTGGGAGCTACGAGCAGTACTTC; CDR3 protein: CASRSGSYEQYF
V gene: TRBV27; J gene: TRBJ1-5; clone size: few; D gene: -; CDR3 DNA: TGTGCCAGCAGTTTAGATTTTTCAGGCAATCAGCCCCAGCATTTT; CDR3 protein: CASSLDFSGNQPQHF
V gene: TRBV30; J gene: TRBJ2-5; clone size: -; D gene: -; CDR3 DNA: TGTGCCTGTATAGACAGCAGCCAAGAGACCCAGTACTTC; CDR3 protein: CACIDSSQETQYF
V gene: TRBV18; J gene: TRBJ2-3; clone size: few; D gene: -; CDR3 DNA: TGTGCCAGCTCACCGGCGGGGCAGGGAGGCACAGATACGCAGTATTTT; CDR3 protein: CASSPAGQGGTDTQYF
V gene: TRBV6-1; J gene: TRBJ1-5; clone size: -; D gene: TRBD1; CDR3 DNA: TGTGCCAGCAGCCGACAGGGGCGAAATCAGCCCCAGCATTTT; CDR3 protein: CASSRQGRNQPQHF
V gene: TRBV29-1; J gene: TRBJ1-2; clone size: -; D gene: TRBD1; CDR3 DNA: TGCAGCGTCACAGGGGGCTATGGCTACACCTTC; CDR3 protein: CSVTGGYGYTF
V gene: TRBV7-3; J gene: TRBJ2-5; clone size: few; D gene: -; CDR3 DNA: TGTGCCAGCAGCCTGGACAACCAAGAGACCCAGTACTTC; CDR3 protein: CASSLDNQETQYF
V gene: TRBV5-6; J gene: TRBJ1-6; clone size: -; D gene: -; CDR3 DNA: TGTGCCAGCAGCTGGTTAGGGCAGGGTAGCTCACCCCTCCACTTT; CDR3 protein: CASSWLGQGSSPLHF
V gene: TRBV30; J gene: TRBJ1-5; clone size: few; D gene: -; CDR3 DNA: TGTGCCTGCGATCCGGACAGCTATAGCAATCAGCCCCAGCATTTT; CDR3 protein: CACDPDSYSNQPQHF
V gene: TRBV6-1; J gene: TRBJ1-2; clone size: -; D gene: -; CDR3 DNA: TGTGCCAGCAGCCCAAGGACAGAAATCTATGGCTACACCTTC; CDR3 protein: CASSPRTEIYGYTF
V gene: TRBV30; J gene: TRBJ1-4; clone size: -; D gene: TRBD1; CDR3 DNA: TGTGCCTGGAGCCTAGGGGGCTACGAAAAACTGTTTTTT; CDR3 protein: CAWSLGGYEKLFF
V gene: TRBV16; J gene: TRBJ2-1; clone size: -; D gene: -; CDR3 DNA: TGTGCCAGCAGCCAATCGGGGGGAAATGAGCAGTTCTTC; CDR3 protein: CASSQSGGNEQFF
V gene: TRBV29-1; J gene: TRBJ1-1; clone size: -; D gene: -; CDR3 DNA: TGCAGCGTTGAGTTAGTAGAGGGCCGCCACTTT; CDR3 protein: CSVELVEGRHF
V gene: TRBV29-1; J gene: TRBJ1-4; clone size: few; D gene: -; CDR3 DNA: TGCAGCGTTGGACAGGAAAAACTGTTTTTT; CDR3 protein: CSVGQEKLFF
V gene: TRBV7-9; J gene: TRBJ2-7; clone size: few; D gene: TRBD1; CDR3 DNA: TGTGCCAGCAGCCATCCGGGACAGGGGAGCCACGAGCAGTACTTC; CDR3 protein: CASSHPGQGSHEQYF
V gene: TRBV5-1; J gene: TRBJ1-1; clone size: few; D gene: -; CDR3 DNA: TGCGCCAGCAGCTTGGCCACGGGTATGAACACTGAAGCTTTCTTT; CDR3 protein: CASSLATGMNTEAFF
V gene: TRBV5-1; J gene: TRBJ2-2; clone size: few; D gene: TRBD1; CDR3 DNA: TGCGCCAGCAGGGGGACAGGGGACACCGGGGAGCTGTTTTTT; CDR3 protein: CASRGTGDTGELFF
V gene: TRBV5-1; J gene: TRBJ2-5; clone size: -; D gene: TRBD2; CDR3 DNA: TGCGCCAGCGGGCGGGGAATAGCGGGAGCAGAGACCCAGTACTTC; CDR3 protein: CASGRGIAGAETQYF
V gene: TRBV7-2; J gene: TRBJ2-7; clone size: few; D gene: -; CDR3 DNA: TGTGCCAGCAGCCTAGACAGTACCTACGAGCAGTACTTC; CDR3 protein: CASSLDSTYEQYF
V gene: TRBV12-5; J gene: TRBJ2-1; clone size: -; D gene: -; CDR3 DNA: TGTGCTAGTGGTTTGGTTAGTACCTCTGAGCAGTTCTTC; CDR3 protein: CASGLVSTSEQFF
V gene: TRBV6-5; J gene: TRBJ2-7; clone size: few; D gene: TRBD1; CDR3 DNA: TGTGCCAGCAGTTCAGGGGACAGGCCCTACGAGCAGTACTTC; CDR3 protein: CASSSGDRPYEQYF
V gene: TRBV5-1; J gene: TRBJ2-3; clone size: -; D gene: -; CDR3 DNA: TGCGCCAGCAGCTTGGGGACTAGCACAGATACGCAGTATTTT; CDR3 protein: CASSLGTSTDTQYF
V gene: TRBV4-1; J gene: TRBJ2-5; clone size: few; D gene: TRBD1; CDR3 DNA: TGCGCCAGCAGCCCGACAGGGTTTAAAGAGACCCAGTACTTC; CDR3 protein: CASSPTGFKETQYF
V gene: TRBV7-2; J gene: TRBJ2-5; clone size: -; D gene: -; CDR3 DNA: TGTGCCAGCAGCCCCACTGGCAGAGGACTCCAAGAGACCCAGTACTTC; CDR3 protein: CASSPTGRGLQETQYF
V gene: TRBV5-1; J gene: TRBJ2-7; clone size: -; D gene: -; CDR3 DNA: TGCGCCAGCAGAGCTGACAGATCGGCCGAGCAGTACTTC; CDR3 protein: CASRADRSAEQYF
V gene: TRBV5-1; J gene: TRBJ1-4; clone size: few; D gene: TRBD1; CDR3 DNA: TGCGCCAGCAGCTCTTCGACAGGGGGATTAGGGGAACTGTTTTTT; CDR3 protein: CASSSSTGGLGELFF
V gene: TRBV7-2; J gene: TRBJ2-5; clone size: -; D gene: TRBD2; CDR3 DNA: TGTGCCAGCAGCAGCGGGGGGGCCTATCGAGAGACCCAGTACTTC; CDR3 protein: CASSSGGAYRETQYF
V gene: TRBV6-7; J gene: TRBJ2-7; clone size: -; D gene: TRBD2; CDR3 DNA: TGTGCCAGCAGGATTGGGATTAGCGGGAGCATGTCCTACGAGCAGTACTTC; CDR3 protein: CASRIGISGSMSYEQYF